This record covers a single T cell receptor beta chain. Its antigen is not identified. The study made its TRB cDNA libraries by 5' RACE, adding UMI labels. TCRdb reanalyzed the 5' RACE reads, giving one entry per CDR3 protein sequence and no DNA. The listing contains about 58,000 distinct CDR3 sequences. This entry is derived from a study of CXCR3-negative and CXCR3-positive naive CD8 T cells. Germline V gene sequence: CDR1 SGHDT, CDR2 YYEEEE. This CDR3 is 17 amino acids long. Sorts performed in triplicate captured 250,000 to 350,000 cells each from every CD8+ T cell subset. The CD45RO-CCR7+CD27+CD95- phenotype denoted naive CD8+ T cells. Study-level results: Diversity in memory CD8+ cells fell much lower than the comparably high levels seen in both naive subsets. Hydrophobicity was higher for TRB CDR3s found in CXCR3-positive naive cells than in CXCR3-negative naive cells.

Material: naive CXCR3- CD8+ T cells from blood. Subset indicated: CD45RO-CCR7+CD27+CD95- naive CD8+ T cells lacking CXCR3 (TNR3-). This TCR derives from a human donor in good health. Some clones in this sample may be carry-over from other donors' samples. The chain uses TRBV5-6 and TRBJ2-1; no DNA is available, so the TRBD2 call from TCRdb remains unchecked. The CDR3 spells CASSLGAGGSSYNEQFF. Full variable domain (missing parts from reference TRBV5-6 and TRBJ2-1): DAGVTQSPTHLIKTRGQQVTLRCSPKSGHDTVSWYQQALGQGPQFIFQYYEEEERQRGNFPDRFSGHQFPNYSSELNVNALLLGDSALYLCASSLGAGGSSYNEQFFGPGTRLTVL.